The 5 T cell receptor beta chains reported below all come from one sample, sequenced in a study of beta chain features in type 1 diabetes. Of the isolated RNA, all was reverse transcribed, and so the sequenced material was expressed TCRB transcripts. Profiled with immunoSEQ multiplex PCR; TCRdb holds only in-frame clones, not every one. The table lists under 300,000 clones, 8% of them singletons. Sequenced material: central memory CD4+ T cells from blood. The receptors here all came from a woman aged 18-29 years in good health.

This clone was seen at least ten times. The chain is built from TRBV29-1 and TRBJ1-1; D is perhaps TRBD1 (5 bases). V was pared by 4 bases and J by 1 base, with 10 bases between. Looked up from germline, CDR1 is SQVTM and CDR2 is ANQGSEA. This CDR3 is built from 13 residues. CDR3 sequence (DNA): TGCAGCGTTGCCTGGGGGGGGAACACTGAAGCTTTCTTT. Its translation: CSVAWGGNTEAFF. Combining the CDR3 with reference TRBV29-1 and TRBJ1-1 gives the whole variable domain SAVISQKPSRDICQRGTSLTIQCQVDSQVTMMFWYRQQPGQSLTLIATANQGSEATYESGFVIDKFPISRPNLTFSTLTVSNMSPEDSSIYLCSVAWGGNTEAFFGQGTRLTVV.

The rearrangement joins TRBV7-3 to TRBJ1-2; 8 bases are a match to TRBD1. Trimming cost V 5 bases and J 8 bases; bases outside gene matches: 7. Germline V gives CDR1 SGHTA, CDR2 FQGTGA. This CDR3 has 13 residues. The CDR3 nucleotides read TGTGCCAGCAGCACCGGACAGGGAATGGGCTACACCTTC. Translation: CASSTGQGMGYTF.

This sequence joins TRBV29-1 and TRBJ2-2, with D perhaps matching TRBD2 (5 bases). CDR1 is SQVTM and CDR2 is ANQGSEA in the germline V gene. The CDR3 is 16 amino acids. The ends were cut back, 4 bases at V and 5 bases at J, with 20 bases in the middle. CDR3 loop: CSVAVGWAEGTGELFF. The CDR3 DNA reads as TGCAGCGTTGCGGTTGGCTGGGCAGAGGGAACCGGGGAGCTGTTTTTT.

The chain links TRBV4-1 to TRBJ2-1; 10 nucleotides agree with TRBD1. The CDR3 runs to 17 residues. CDR1 is MGHRA and CDR2 is YSYEKL in the germline V gene. V was pared by 2 bases and J by 7 bases, with 11 bases of the junction left unmatched. CDR3 bases: TGCGCCAGCAGCCAACTCCTATCCGGGACAGGGGTAAATGAGCAGTTCTTC. This gives the protein CASSQLLSGTGVNEQFF.

This chain connects TRBV6-5 to TRBJ2-7, with no clear D. The CDR3 consists of 11 residues. V dropped 8 bases and J dropped 1 base, with 6 bases sitting between them. Germline V gives CDR1 MNHEY, CDR2 SVGAGI. This chain's CDR3 is CASAGSYEQYV. The CDR3 nucleotides read TGTGCCAGCGCCGGATCCTACGAGCAGTACGTC.